This passage covers 23 T cell receptor beta chains from one sample sequenced in a study of blood T cell repertoires in COVID-19. Only in-frame clones appear in the TCRdb table, and some are missing; sequencing was by immunoSEQ multiplex PCR. The sample has roughly 360,000 clones, 81% seen once. The sequenced sample was peripheral blood. Receptor source: a human donor with acute or convalescent COVID-19. The donor label of this sample is uncertain.

The V call is TRBV18, the J call TRBJ1-1; D gene unclear. This CDR3 has 12 amino acids. Germline CDR1 reads KGHSH; CDR2 reads LQKENI. With 5 bases removed from V and 1 base from J, the gap between germline ends came to 5 bases. The DNA for the CDR3 is TGTGCCAGCTCATTCAAGAACACTGAAGCTTTCTTT. It yields the protein CASSFKNTEAFF.

The chain recombines TRBV19 with TRBJ1-4; D is uncertain. There are 14 residues in the CDR3. V lost 7 bases to trimming and J lost 3 bases, with 12 bases between them. Germline CDR1 LNHDA, CDR2 SQIVND (reference sequence). CDR3 coding DNA: TGTGCCAGTACTGCCCAGGCCTCTAATGAAAAACTGTTTTTT. This codes for CASTAQASNEKLFF.

This chain connects TRBV5-1 to TRBJ1-2; D is unclear. V dropped 1 base and J dropped 6 bases, with 10 bases sitting between them. Germline-derived CDR1 and CDR2 are SGHRS and YFSETQ. This CDR3 region has 13 residues. The DNA of the CDR3 is TGCGCCAGCAGCTTGCCAACAGACCATGGCTACACCTTC. It encodes CASSLPTDHGYTF.

The CDR3 reads CASSATGQRYNEQFF. CDR3 DNA sequence: TGCGCCAGCAGTGCGACGGGACAGAGATACAATGAGCAGTTCTTC. This chain links TRBV10-1 with TRBJ2-1, with 7 nucleotides matching TRBD1. Germline CDR1 reads WNHNN; CDR2 reads SYGVQD (reference sequence). The ends lost 4 bases at V and 4 bases at J; junction bases unmatched: 7. The length of the CDR3 is 15 residues.

The chain uses TRBV28 and TRBJ2-7; the match to TRBD2 covers 7 bases. Germline CDR1 reads MDHEN; CDR2 reads SYDVKM. The CDR3 covers 15 residues. The junction had 9 bases not matched to a gene; V was cut back by 6 bases and J by 1 base. The CDR3 spells CASRTHGGGSYEQYF. The CDR3 DNA reads as TGTGCCAGCAGAACCCACGGCGGGGGTTCCTACGAGCAGTACTTC.

The rearrangement joins TRBV27 to TRBJ1-2; 9 bases are a match to TRBD1. Trimming cost V 6 bases and J 4 bases; bases outside gene matches: 18. CDR3 length: 18 residues. Germline assignment: CDR1 MNHEY and CDR2 SMNVEV (reference sequence). CDR3 DNA sequence: TGTGCCAGCAGCAAAAGACAGGGGGTTTTCCCTTTGGTCTATGGCTACACCTTC. Protein sequence: CASSKRQGVFPLVYGYTF.

The genes are TRBV6-6 and TRBJ2-2, with 7 bases lining up with TRBD1. The V segment lost 7 bases and the J segment 5 bases; nucleotides outside the gene matches: 4. CDR1 and CDR2 (germline): MNHNY, SVGAGI (reference sequence). This CDR3 has 13 amino acids. Here the CDR3 reads CASNSGGTGELFF. As DNA, the CDR3 is TGTGCCAGCAATTCAGGGGGAACCGGGGAGCTGTTTTTT.

As DNA, the CDR3 is TGTGCCAGCTCACCACGTGGGGTGGTAGGGGGAGCGACTGAAGCTTTCTTT. It translates to CASSPRGVVGGATEAFF. The chain joins TRBV18 to TRBJ1-1; possibly TRBD1 for D (6 bases). This CDR3 has 17 residues. Germline assignment: CDR1 KGHSH and CDR2 LQKENI. Trimming cost V 1 base and J 5 bases, with 20 bases left between them.

This rearrangement joins TRBV27 to TRBJ2-1; D is undetermined. CDR1 and CDR2 from the germline V gene are MNHEY and SMNVEV (reference sequence). Trimming cost V 5 bases and J 2 bases, with 13 bases left between them. This CDR3 is 15 amino acids long. The CDR3 reads CASSKGGEAYNEQFF. As DNA, the CDR3 is TGTGCCAGCAGTAAAGGTGGAGAGGCCTACAATGAGCAGTTCTTC.

The V call is TRBV6-6, the J call TRBJ2-1, with D possibly TRBD2 on 5 matching bases. CDR1 and CDR2 (germline): MNHNY, SVGAGI (reference sequence). The CDR3 totals 14 residues. Trimming took 10 bases from V and 0 from J, leaving 13 bases between them. The CDR3, as DNA: TGTGCCATTTACGGACTTTTCTCCTACAATGAGCAGTTCTTC. This gives the protein CAIYGLFSYNEQFF.

The chain links TRBV10-3 to TRBJ2-1, with 15 bases matching TRBD2. The ends lost 10 bases at V and 9 bases at J; junction bases unmatched: 7. In germline, CDR1 is ENHRY, CDR2 SYGVKD. The CDR3 runs 14 residues. The CDR3: CATGTSGRSGEQFF. In nucleotides, the CDR3 is TGTGCCACCGGGACTAGCGGGAGGTCTGGTGAGCAGTTCTTC.

The CDR3 region has the DNA TGTGCCAGCAGCAGGGGGACACCACCACAAGAGACCCAGTACTTC. It translates to CASSRGTPPQETQYF. The chain links TRBV5-4 to TRBJ2-5; tentative D call: TRBD1 (6 bases). Trimming removed 4 bases at V and 2 bases at J, with 15 bases between. This CDR3 has 15 amino acids. The germline gives CDR1 SGHNT, CDR2 YYREEE (reference sequence).

This clone has just a few counts. The rearrangement uses TRBV7-8 and TRBJ1-5; possibly TRBD1 for D (5 bases). V gave up 3 bases and J gave up 2 bases, with 8 bases separating them. This CDR3 contains 14 residues. Germline V gives CDR1 SGHVS, CDR2 FQNEAQ. CDR3 nucleotide sequence: TGTGCCAGCAGCTTGCGGGACCGCAATCAGCCCCAGCATTTT. Amino acid sequence: CASSLRDRNQPQHF.

This sequence joins TRBV7-9 and TRBJ2-1, with a tentative D call TRBD1 (6 bases). Germline CDR1 SEHNR, CDR2 FQNEAQ (reference sequence). CDR3 length: 14 amino acids. The V gene lost 8 bases and the J gene lost 3 bases, with 14 bases spanning the gap. This CDR3 is CASQQGTSYNEQFF. The CDR3 DNA is TGTGCCAGCCAACAGGGAACAAGCTACAATGAGCAGTTCTTC.

The sample holds a few counts of this clone. This chain joins TRBV6-5 and TRBJ1-2, with D perhaps TRBD1 (6 bases). The CDR3 runs to 13 residues. Deletions cut 4 bases from V and 7 bases from J, with 13 bases between. Germline lookup yields CDR1 MNHEY and CDR2 SVGAGI. CDR3 sequence reads: CASSFGQLGGYTF. The CDR3 DNA is TGTGCCAGCAGTTTTGGACAGCTAGGTGGCTACACCTTC.

V and J are TRBV12-3 or TRBV12-4 and TRBJ2-1, with D unresolved. The CDR3 is 11 residues long. The V end lost 5 bases, the J end lost 10 bases, and 9 bases lay between the germline ends. The CDR3 DNA reads TGTGCCAGCAGTGGCTTCCACGAGCAGTTCTTC. This gives the protein CASSGFHEQFF.

The rearrangement links TRBV5-4 to TRBJ2-1; TRBD1 might be the D (6 bases). Germline CDR1 reads SGHNT; CDR2 reads YYREEE (reference sequence). The CDR3 totals 13 residues. V was trimmed by 4 bases and J by 8 bases, leaving 13 bases between them. The CDR3 DNA reads TGTGCCAGCAGCACCATCTGGACAGATGAGCAGTTCTTC. Translating gives CASSTIWTDEQFF.

CDR3 DNA sequence: TGTGCCACCAGCAGACCCCGGGGGATTGAAGCTTTCTTT. Protein product: CATSRPRGIEAFF. The rearrangement joins TRBV15 to TRBJ1-1, with a possible D match to TRBD1 (5 bases). The CDR3 runs 13 residues. The V end lost 2 bases, the J end lost 7 bases, and 11 bases lay between the germline ends. The V gene's germline CDR1 is LNHNV and CDR2 YYDKDF (reference sequence).

The rearrangement links TRBV7-9 to TRBJ1-4, with 9 bases matching TRBD1. Germline CDR1 is SEHNR and CDR2 is FQNEAQ (reference sequence). V shed 5 bases and J 8 bases; nucleotides not matched to a gene: 6. The CDR3 spans 14 residues. The CDR3 DNA follows: TGTGCCAGCAGCGTCCGACAGGGGGGAGAAAAACTGTTTTTT. It specifies CASSVRQGGEKLFF.

This rearrangement joins TRBV5-5 to TRBJ1-4, with 8 bases fitting TRBD1. The CDR3 is made up of 17 amino acids. CDR1 and CDR2 (germline): SGHKS, YYEKEE (reference sequence). Unmatched junction bases numbered 14, after V lost 0 bases and J lost 10 bases. CDR3 amino acids: CASSLAGQGGNSGKLFF. The CDR3 DNA follows: TGTGCCAGCAGCTTGGCAGGACAGGGTGGAAATAGCGGAAAACTGTTTTTT.

The gene calls are TRBV28 and TRBJ2-1; TRBD1 aligns across 7 bases. The trim removed 4 bases at V and 11 bases at J, leaving 5 bases unmatched. This CDR3 comprises 12 residues. Germline-derived CDR1 and CDR2 are MDHEN and SYDVKM. CDR3 coding DNA: TGTGCCAGCAGTTCGACAGGGTCTAAGCAGTTCTTC. Residues: CASSSTGSKQFF.

For this clone: The same CDR3 also results from other DNA sequences found in this sample. The chain links TRBV5-1 to TRBJ1-1; 8 bases map to TRBD1. The V and J ends lost 0 bases and 6 bases, in that order; junction bases with no gene match: 1. The CDR3 loop spans 13 amino acids. Germline CDR1 SGHRS, CDR2 YFSETQ. The CDR3 DNA reads TGCGCCAGCAGCTTGGCAGGGGGCGCTGAAGCTTTCTTT. Translated, it gives CASSLAGGAEAFF.

This chain uses TRBV11-2 with TRBJ2-3, with D perhaps matching TRBD2 (6 bases). The germline V and J ends were trimmed by 2 bases and 4 bases, with 16 bases remaining between them. This CDR3 is 16 amino acids long. Germline V gene data show CDR1 as SGHAT and CDR2 as FQNNGV. CDR3 in amino acids: CASSLREAFRSDTQYF. CDR3 nucleotide sequence: TGTGCCAGCAGCTTAAGGGAGGCCTTCCGATCAGATACGCAGTATTTT.